This entry lists 24 T cell receptor beta chains sequenced from one sample in a study of T cell responses to AZD1222 COVID-19 vaccine. Assay used: immunoSEQ multiplex PCR; TCRdb lists only in-frame clones, some missing. The table lists 250,000 or so clones, about 92% of them singletons. The sample consisted of peripheral blood, taken on day 0 of AZD1222 vaccination. The receptors were gathered from an adult in good health.

The chain recombines TRBV7-3 with TRBJ2-1; 11 bases are a match to TRBD2. The germline gives CDR1 SGHTA, CDR2 FQGTGA. This CDR3 is built from 15 residues. V lost 5 bases and J lost 7; bases outside the gene matches: 7. The CDR3 protein is CASSRQLAGENEQFF. The CDR3 DNA sequence: TGTGCCAGCAGCCGCCAACTAGCGGGAGAAAATGAGCAGTTCTTC.

V gene TRBV2 combines with J gene TRBJ1-2; 7 positions agree with TRBD1. The V segment lost 3 bases and the J segment 1 base; nucleotides outside the gene matches: 5. CDR1 is SNHLY and CDR2 is FYNNEI in the germline V gene. CDR3 length: 15 residues. CDR3 amino acids: CASSELTGVNYGYTF. CDR3 DNA sequence: TGTGCCAGCAGTGAGCTTACAGGGGTTAACTATGGCTACACCTTC.

This clone was observed once. This sequence joins TRBV5-4 and TRBJ2-7, with 12 nucleotides matching TRBD1. The CDR3 length is 15 residues. J lost 4 bases, V lost 3 bases, and 5 bases had no gene match. CDR1 and CDR2 from the germline V gene are SGHNT and YYREEE (reference sequence). As DNA, the CDR3 is TGTGCCAGCAGCTCGCCGGGACAGGGGGCGTACGAGCAGTACTTC. Its protein product is CASSSPGQGAYEQYF.

The chain recombines TRBV20-1 with TRBJ2-1, with 7 bases identical to TRBD2. The trim removed 5 bases at V and 7 bases at J, leaving 2 bases unmatched. CDR3 length: 11 amino acids. Per the germline V gene, CDR1 is DFQATT and CDR2 is SNEGSKA (reference sequence). The CDR3 region has the DNA TGCAGTGCTTGGGGGGGGAATGAGCAGTTCTTC. Its translation: CSAWGGNEQFF.

The V gene is TRBV19, the J gene TRBJ2-1; D is possibly TRBD2 (7 bases). CDR1 and CDR2 (germline): LNHDA, SQIVND (reference sequence). The CDR3 has 16 amino acids. The V end lost 5 bases, the J end lost 4 bases, and 18 bases lay between the germline ends. As DNA, the CDR3 is TGTGCCAGTAGTCCCCGTAGGGGGGGGCTGTACAATGAGCAGTTCTTC. The encoded protein is CASSPRRGGLYNEQFF.

V and J are TRBV29-1 and TRBJ2-3; the D is unclear. This CDR3 is built from 13 residues. From germline, CDR1 is SQVTM and CDR2 ANQGSEA. Trimming removed 4 bases at V and 0 bases at J, with 8 bases between. For the CDR3, the DNA is TGCAGCGTTGTAGGGCCTAGCACAGATACGCAGTATTTT. Its translation is CSVVGPSTDTQYF.

This clone showed up just once. This chain uses TRBV2 with TRBJ2-1; 10 bases agree with TRBD1. The CDR3 has 17 amino acids. Germline-derived CDR1 and CDR2 are SNHLY and FYNNEI. V shed 7 bases, J shed 7 bases, and the junction held 16 bases outside the gene matches. The CDR3 reads CASTRATDRGSGNEQFF. DNA for the CDR3: TGTGCCAGCACGCGGGCGACGGACAGGGGGTCAGGTAATGAGCAGTTCTTC.

The chain has TRBV6-1 and TRBJ1-3, with unresolved D. V shed 1 base and J shed 0 bases, with 7 bases lying between them. The CDR3 covers 15 residues. Germline lookup yields CDR1 MNHNS and CDR2 SASEGT. The CDR3 region is CASSEGGYSGNTIYF. CDR3 sequence (DNA): TGTGCCAGCAGTGAAGGCGGATACTCTGGAAACACCATATATTTT.

This rearrangement joins TRBV6-5 to TRBJ2-3; 9 bases map to TRBD2. Trimming cost V 9 bases and J 2 bases; bases outside gene matches: 6. Germline loops: CDR1 MNHEY, CDR2 SVGAGI. The CDR3 extends over 14 amino acids. CDR3 nucleotide sequence: TGTGCCAGTGTGACTAGCGGCCACACAGATACGCAGTATTTT. It encodes CASVTSGHTDTQYF.

The chain carries TRBV19 and TRBJ1-1, with D possibly matching TRBD1 (6 bases). This CDR3 spans 14 amino acids. The germline CDR1 and CDR2 sequences are LNHDA and SQIVND (reference sequence). V was pared by 3 bases and J by 3 bases, with 11 bases between. In DNA, the CDR3 is TGTGCCAGTAGTATCAGGGGAACGGACACTGAAGCTTTCTTT. This codes for CASSIRGTDTEAFF.

This sequence joins TRBV27 and TRBJ2-6; 9 nucleotides align to TRBD1. V dropped 6 bases and J dropped 2; count of bases not matched to a gene: 8. There are 17 residues in the CDR3. Germline V lookup: CDR1 MNHEY, CDR2 SMNVEV (reference sequence). CDR3 protein: CASRTGTGSTGANVLTF. The CDR3 bases are TGTGCCAGCAGAACCGGGACAGGGTCCACTGGGGCCAACGTCCTGACTTTC.

The chain employs TRBV28 and TRBJ2-1, with TRBD2 identical over 8 bases. Losses at the gene ends were 6 bases for V and 2 bases for J; bases not matched to a gene: 6. The CDR3 runs to 15 residues. Looked up from germline, CDR1 is MDHEN and CDR2 is SYDVKM. Here the CDR3 reads CASRPAGVAYNEQFF. CDR3 sequence (DNA): TGTGCCAGCAGGCCAGCGGGGGTTGCCTACAATGAGCAGTTCTTC.

The rearrangement uses TRBV10-2 and TRBJ2-7, with 7 nucleotides matching TRBD1. With V trimmed by 4 bases and J by 3 bases, 3 bases remained unmatched. This CDR3 is built from 13 residues. Germline V gene data show CDR1 as WSHSY and CDR2 as SAAADI. The CDR3 sequence: CASSAGTDYEQYF. CDR3 DNA sequence: TGCGCCAGCAGTGCTGGGACAGACTACGAGCAGTACTTC.

The chain carries TRBV5-4 and TRBJ1-1; a possible D gene is TRBD1 (6 bases). CDR1 and CDR2 from the germline V gene are SGHNT and YYREEE (reference sequence). Trimming pared 0 bases from V and 4 bases from J, leaving 10 bases between. The CDR3 runs to 14 residues. The CDR3 DNA follows: TGTGCCAGCAGCTTGGAGGTAGGGGGCACTGAAGCTTTCTTT. Translation: CASSLEVGGTEAFF.

The rearrangement links TRBV6-5 to TRBJ2-5, with 9 nucleotides matching TRBD1. The germline gives CDR1 MNHEY, CDR2 SVGAGI. Trimming at V came to 6 bases and at J to 2 bases, leaving 4 bases not matched to a gene. This CDR3 has 14 amino acids. CDR3 DNA: TGTGCCAGCAGCCGCGACAGGGGGCAAGAGACCCAGTACTTC. It codes for CASSRDRGQETQYF.

The chain uses TRBV3-1 (or the pseudogene TRBV3-2) and TRBJ1-1; D is ambiguous. Deletions cut 5 bases from V and 8 bases from J, with 12 bases between. Germline V CDR1 and CDR2: LGHDT, YNNKEL (reference sequence). CDR3 size: 12 residues. The chain's CDR3 is CASSSGSFEAFF. In nucleotides, the CDR3 is TGTGCCAGCAGCTCCGGGTCCTTCGAAGCTTTCTTT.

The chain links TRBV28 to TRBJ2-7; D not certain. Germline CDR1 reads MDHEN; CDR2 reads SYDVKM. Trimming removed 4 bases at V and 2 bases at J, with 6 bases between. This CDR3 is built from 12 residues. Written as DNA, the CDR3 is TGTGCCAGCAGTTCAAATCCCTACGAGCAGTACTTC. This sequence encodes CASSSNPYEQYF. Supplemented by reference TRBV28 and TRBJ2-7, the full variable domain reads DVKVTQSSRYLVKRTGEKVFLECVQDMDHENMFWYRQDPGLGLRLIYFSYDVKMKEKGDIPEGYSVSREKKERFSLILESASTNQTSMYLCASSSNPYEQYFGPGTRLTVT.

Written as DNA, the CDR3 is TGCGCCAGCAGCTTCGTTAGGACTGGGGCCAACGTCCTGACTTTC. Translated: CASSFVRTGANVLTF. This sequence joins TRBV5-1 and TRBJ2-6, with D unclear. Germline CDR1 SGHRS, CDR2 YFSETQ. Trimming removed 2 bases at V and 2 bases at J, with 8 bases between. The CDR3 length is 15 residues.

Only one count was recorded for this clone. The J gene is TRBJ2-7, the V gene TRBV5-6; 10 bases line up with TRBD1. Germline-derived CDR1 and CDR2 are SGHDT and YYEEEE. J lost 4 bases, V lost 3 bases, and 4 bases had no gene match. The CDR3 covers 14 residues. The CDR3 DNA reads as TGTGCCAGCAGCTACGGGACAGGGGTTTACGAGCAGTACTTC. Residues: CASSYGTGVYEQYF.

The chain employs TRBV28 and TRBJ2-1; 11 nucleotides agree with TRBD2. This CDR3 is 14 amino acids long. CDR1 and CDR2 (germline): MDHEN, SYDVKM. V lost 8 bases, J lost 6 bases, and 6 bases stayed unmatched. The CDR3 spells CASGTSGRVNEQFF. CDR3 DNA sequence: TGTGCCAGCGGAACTAGCGGGAGAGTCAATGAGCAGTTCTTC.

This chain joins TRBV7-3 and TRBJ1-1, with a weak D call TRBD1 (5 bases). In germline, CDR1 is SGHTA, CDR2 FQGTGA. The CDR3 runs 14 residues. V lost 5 bases and J lost 4, with 14 bases in between. CDR3 residues: CASSPGAGGTEAFF. CDR3 DNA sequence: TGTGCCAGCAGCCCCGGGGCGGGAGGCACTGAAGCTTTCTTT.

This chain connects TRBV7-8 to TRBJ1-4; D is ambiguous. The CDR3 sequence is 15 residues long. Germline V CDR1 and CDR2: SGHVS, FQNEAQ. V lost 5 bases, J lost 7 bases, and 17 bases lay in between. The CDR3 region is CASSPSARAAEKLFF. DNA for the CDR3: TGTGCCAGCAGCCCCTCTGCAAGGGCGGCTGAAAAACTGTTTTTT.

This clone was observed once. V gene TRBV6-5 combines with J gene TRBJ2-7; D might be TRBD1 (6 bases). Trimming cost V 5 bases and J 0 bases, with 11 bases left between them. Looked up from germline, CDR1 is MNHEY and CDR2 is SVGAGI. The CDR3 runs 14 residues. The CDR3 nucleotides are TGTGCCAGCAGTAACAGGGTAAGCTCCTACGAGCAGTACTTC. This sequence encodes CASSNRVSSYEQYF.

The gene calls are TRBV18 and TRBJ1-6; the D is unclear. The length of the CDR3 is 14 residues. V lost 3 bases and J lost 6, with 9 bases in between. Germline CDR1 reads KGHSH; CDR2 reads LQKENI. The CDR3 sequence is CASSPMGSNSPLHF. The CDR3 region has the DNA TGTGCCAGCTCACCCATGGGTAGTAATTCACCCCTCCACTTT.